A single sample gave rise to the 2 T cell receptor beta chains below, sequenced in a study of human T cells and chemical hapten exposure. TCRdb reprocessed the RACE reads via MiXCR and lists one record per CDR3 protein. This sample yields some 96,000 distinct CDR3 sequences, of which around 9.3% are seen a single time; about 2% belongs to the top ten. Time point noted: patch test 2, 6 weeks after DPC sensitization. The treatment: therapeutic diphenylcyclopropenone sensitization with weekly scalp DPC. Sequences were derived from whole blood, sampled in connection with sensitization to the hapten diphenylcyclopropenone (DPC). All receptors come from a woman in her forties with alopecia areata. Some clones in this sample may be carry-over from other donors' samples.

This clonotype was seen ten or more times. J is TRBJ2-3 and V is TRBV5-1; 7 bases align to TRBD1. This CDR3 comprises 14 residues. V gave up 2 bases and J gave up 3 bases; unmatched junction bases: 3. From germline, CDR1 is SGHRS and CDR2 YFSETQ. This CDR3 is CASSFQGDTDTQYF. As DNA, the CDR3 is TGCGCCAGCAGCTTTCAGGGGGATACAGATACGCAGTATTTT.

This clonotype has a handful of counts. The chain is built from TRBV6-1 and TRBJ1-5; D might be TRBD1 (5 bases). This CDR3 has 14 residues. Germline assignment: CDR1 MNHNS and CDR2 SASEGT. V was shortened by 7 bases and J by 6 bases, with 16 bases between the two germline ends. CDR3 DNA sequence: TGTGCCAGCACCGAAGGGGAAAGTGGTCAGCCCCAGCATTTT. Translated: CASTEGESGQPQHF.